This entry concerns a single T cell receptor beta chain. This clone was observed a handful of times. Its target antigen remains unknown. No base-level quality is on record; no much larger clone is a single base apart. Inclusive of the bounding cysteine and phenylalanine, the CDR3 is 13 residues long. Only the CDR3 region is kept as DNA, spanning 39 bases read in frame from base 1. The germline ends are 6 bases apart after V is trimmed by 2 bases and J by 4 bases. For CDR1 and CDR2, the germline V gene lists MNHEY and SVGAGI. The entire isolated RNA was reverse transcribed using the High Capacity cDNA Reverse Transcription Kit, and thus expressed TCRB transcripts were sequenced. Deep immunoSEQ sequencing was performed on naive, central memory and regulatory T cell samples, with an average of approximately 3.9 million total reads per sample. Sorted cells were lysed in RLT buffer and RNA was extracted with DNase-treated RNeasy Micro or Mini kits, depending on cell number. To prevent cross-contamination, each cell subset was processed individually, whereas patient and healthy donor samples were processed jointly. Using the immunoSEQ multiplex PCR, TCRB sequences were amplified from cDNA into 87-bp fragments spanning the CDR3 region. Sequencing of the amplicons was done on the Illumina HiSeq platform. In the authors' own workflow: PCR bias was corrected computationally using synthetic template baselines, and reads within Hamming distance 2 were collapsed, with unmergeable singletons discarded. Reads were aligned against IMGT so that V, D and J genes, CDR3 length and insertions or deletions at six rearrangement sites could be assigned. Within each subset, clonotype counts were normalized to sorted cell number, after which true diversity and Gini coefficients were computed with the tcR R package. The overlap coefficient, calculated on TCRB nucleotide sequences, was used to measure repertoire sharing. As a proxy for the pre-selection repertoire, out-of-frame TCRB sequences from naive cells were analyzed. As stored in TCRdb, this immuneACCESS dataset retains in-frame rearrangements with V and J assigned. A fraction of the clones does not appear; measured against another copy, unresolved V genes explain less than half of the discrepancy, and the remainder lacks a known reason. V and J calls plus clone size are reproduced from that table; the DNA served to infer D and trimming. The sample has roughly 370,000 clones on record, over 11% of them singletons. The top ten constitute roughly 0.038% of the sample.

From each donor, a single peripheral blood sample of approximately 110 mL on average was drawn into heparinised tubes. A BD FACSAria II was used to sort naive, central memory, regulatory and stem cell-like memory CD4+ T cells with a panel that included CD45RO, CCR7, CD25, CD127, CD95 and CD27. A purity above 95% was achieved for all sorted populations. Right away, PBMCs were isolated by Lymphoprep density gradient centrifugation and were stained directly, with no culture step. To minimize batch effects, samples were stained and sorted in pairs, one healthy donor with one patient per experiment. This sample is part of a study of beta chain features in type 1 diabetes (dated by TCRdb to 2016 to 2018). Some background on the complete study: Patients and healthy donors did not differ in mean age, gender distribution, total cell number or subset yield. A total of 100 million to 110 million sorted cells were examined across all samples, and a strong correlation was observed between cell number per subset and RNA yield. In the study, TCRB repertoires of sorted circulating CD4+ T cell subsets from recently diagnosed type 1 diabetes patients were compared with those of matched healthy donors. Regulatory and stem cell-like memory subsets were obtained from only 8 patients and roughly 8 healthy donors, while naive and central memory subsets were obtained from all 30 or so donors.

Broad study findings and their caveats: Naive, central memory and regulatory TCRB repertoires appeared more similar among patients than among healthy donors. A moderate but significant shortening of TCRB CDR3 length was observed in type 1 diabetes patients in all four CD4+ subsets. Fewer insertions and more nucleotide deletions at VDJ recombination sites were observed in patients with type 1 diabetes, implying thymic rearrangement abnormalities. Sequencing cDNA rather than genomic DNA could over-represent highly expressing activated cells, although activation and CD3 levels did not differ between groups. PCR might favor shorter templates, but patient and control samples were amplified and corrected together, so any skew would affect both groups equally. Because small numbers of individuals were included in the HLA sub-analyses, any influence of HLA type on TCRB rearrangement was left unresolved.

The receptor was isolated from a man in his thirties or forties in good health. Sequenced: naive CD4+ T cells from blood. In the paper's terms, the cell subset or site label means: true naive CD4+ T cells. The chain was built from TRBV6-5 and TRBJ2-1, with the D gene too uncertain to name. The CDR3 corresponds to CASSYGRYNEQFF. The nucleotides read TGTGCCAGCAGTTACGGCAGATACAATGAGCAGTTCTTC.